This is a list of T cell receptor beta chains from one sample in a study of CD8 T cells in Susac syndrome. TCRdb independently ran MiXCR on the immunoSEQ multiplex PCR reads; one entry per CDR3 protein. The sample has 180,000 or so distinct CDR3 sequences, approximately 95% seen once. Material for sequencing was CD4+ T cells from PBMCs. These receptors were collected from a human donor in good health. The CDR3 runs from the conserved cysteine through the conserved F or W. Each record gives: CDR3 length, V gene, CDR3 protein.

>16|TRBV29-1
CSVDLQREGPYNEQFF
>16|TRBV30
CAWSVSGLSSYNEQFF
>13|TRBV28
CASALAGVNTQYF
>12|TRBV12-3/TRBV12-4
CASSPPSSTQYF
>14|TRBV30
CAWSVGTVTGELFF
>15|TRBV2
CASSPLKTQTDTQYF
>13|TRBV24-1
CATSPGGSYGYTF
>13|TRBV7-9
CASSFAGAREQYF
>14|TRBV7-9
CASSLVKGLNEQFF
>14|TRBV20-1
CSARDPLGTYEQYF
>10|TRBV29-1
CSVEEAGYTF
>14|TRBV29-1
CSVVTGRVRTEAFF
>14|TRBV6-2/TRBV6-3
CASSTVNYRTEAFF
>13|TRBV29-1
CSAVGGYGQPQHF
>13|TRBV6-6
CASSFAVSNEQFF
>15|TRBV30
CAWRLAGGPGNEQFF
>15|TRBV9
CASSLRQGGPYEQYF
>14|TRBV30
CAWSQGRAGQPQHF
>14|TRBV27
CASSFLGSSYEQYF